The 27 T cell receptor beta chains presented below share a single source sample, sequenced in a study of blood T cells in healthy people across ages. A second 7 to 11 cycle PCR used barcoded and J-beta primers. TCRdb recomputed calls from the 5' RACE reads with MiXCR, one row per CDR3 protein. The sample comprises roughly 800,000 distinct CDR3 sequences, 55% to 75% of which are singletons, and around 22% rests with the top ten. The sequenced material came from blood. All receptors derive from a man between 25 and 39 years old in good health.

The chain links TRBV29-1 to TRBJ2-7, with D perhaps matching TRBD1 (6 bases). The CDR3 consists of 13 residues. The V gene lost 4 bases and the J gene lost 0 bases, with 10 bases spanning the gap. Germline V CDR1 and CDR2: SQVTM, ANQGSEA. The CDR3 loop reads CSVVTDSSYEQYF. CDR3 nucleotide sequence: TGCAGCGTTGTAACGGACAGCTCCTACGAGCAGTACTTC.

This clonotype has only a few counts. CDR3 sequence reads: CATSSDMAARSNEQFF. CDR3 bases: TGTGCCACCAGCTCAGACATGGCGGCTCGATCTAATGAGCAGTTCTTC. This rearrangement joins TRBV15 to TRBJ2-1; no definite D call. CDR1 and CDR2 from the germline V gene are LNHNV and YYDKDF (reference sequence). This CDR3 has 16 residues. Trimming removed 5 bases from V and 7 bases from J, with 21 bases in between. Full variable domain (missing parts from reference TRBV15 and TRBJ2-1): DAMVIQNPRYQVTQFGKPVTLSCSQTLNHNVMYWYQQKSSQAPKLLFHYYDKDFNNEADTPDNFQSRRPNTSFCFLDIRSPGLGDTAMYLCATSSDMAARSNEQFFGPGTRLTVL.

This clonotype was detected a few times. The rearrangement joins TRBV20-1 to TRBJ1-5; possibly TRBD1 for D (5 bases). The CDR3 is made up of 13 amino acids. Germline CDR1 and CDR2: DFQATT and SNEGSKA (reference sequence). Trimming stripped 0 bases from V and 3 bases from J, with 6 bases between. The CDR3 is CSARETDNQPQHF. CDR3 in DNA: TGCAGTGCTAGAGAGACAGACAATCAGCCCCAGCATTTT.

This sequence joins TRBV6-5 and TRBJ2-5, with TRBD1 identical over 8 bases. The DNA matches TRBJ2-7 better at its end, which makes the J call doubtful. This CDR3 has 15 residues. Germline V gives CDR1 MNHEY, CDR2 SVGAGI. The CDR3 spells CASRYAGTGLSEQYF. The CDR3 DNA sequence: TGTGCCAGCAGATACGCCGGGACAGGACTTAGCGAGCAGTACTTC.

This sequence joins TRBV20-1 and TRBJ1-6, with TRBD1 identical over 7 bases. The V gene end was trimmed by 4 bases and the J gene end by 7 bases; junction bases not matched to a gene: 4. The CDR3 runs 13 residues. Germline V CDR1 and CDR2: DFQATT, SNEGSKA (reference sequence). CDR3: CSATGTVNSPLHF. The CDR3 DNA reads TGCAGTGCTACCGGGACAGTCAATTCACCCCTCCACTTT.

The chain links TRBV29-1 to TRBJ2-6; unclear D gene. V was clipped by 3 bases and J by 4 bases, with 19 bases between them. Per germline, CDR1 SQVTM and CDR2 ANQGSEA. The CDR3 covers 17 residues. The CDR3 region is CSVDFSAVSSGANVLTF. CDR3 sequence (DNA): TGCAGCGTTGATTTTTCGGCTGTCTCTTCGGGGGCCAACGTCCTGACTTTC.

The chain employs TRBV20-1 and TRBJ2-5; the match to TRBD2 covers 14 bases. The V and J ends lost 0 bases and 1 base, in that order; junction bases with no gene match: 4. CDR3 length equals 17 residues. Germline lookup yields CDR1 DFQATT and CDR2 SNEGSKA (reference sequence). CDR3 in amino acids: CSARDRLAGGIQETQYF. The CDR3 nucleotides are TGCAGTGCTAGAGACCGACTAGCGGGGGGGATCCAAGAGACCCAGTACTTC.

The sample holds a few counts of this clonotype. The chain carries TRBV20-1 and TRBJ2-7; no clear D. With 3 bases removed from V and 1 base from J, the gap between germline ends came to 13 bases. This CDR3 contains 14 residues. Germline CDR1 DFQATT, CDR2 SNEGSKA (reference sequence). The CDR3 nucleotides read TGCAGTGCTAGTCGGAGCGAAGTATCCTACGAGCAGTACTTC. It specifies CSASRSEVSYEQYF.

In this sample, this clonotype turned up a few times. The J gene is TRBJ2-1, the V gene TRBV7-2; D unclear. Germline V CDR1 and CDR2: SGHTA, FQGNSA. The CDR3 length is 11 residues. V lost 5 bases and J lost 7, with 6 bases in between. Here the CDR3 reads CASSPRNEQFF. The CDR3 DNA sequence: TGTGCCAGCAGCCCCCGGAATGAGCAGTTCTTC.

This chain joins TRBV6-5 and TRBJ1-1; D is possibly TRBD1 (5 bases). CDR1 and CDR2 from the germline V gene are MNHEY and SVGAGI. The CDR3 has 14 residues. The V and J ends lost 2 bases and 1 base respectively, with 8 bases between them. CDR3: CASSYGDRNTEAFF. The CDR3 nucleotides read TGTGCCAGCAGTTACGGCGACAGGAACACTGAAGCTTTCTTT.

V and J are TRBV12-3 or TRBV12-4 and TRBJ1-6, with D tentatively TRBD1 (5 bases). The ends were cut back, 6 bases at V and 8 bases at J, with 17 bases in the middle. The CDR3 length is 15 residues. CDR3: CASSLGRGIYSPLHF. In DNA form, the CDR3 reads TGTGCCAGCAGCCTAGGACGGGGGATTTATTCACCCCTCCACTTT.

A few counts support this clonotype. The chain's CDR3 is CASSQALAGEGGELFF. The CDR3 DNA sequence: TGCGCCAGCAGCCAAGCGCTAGCGGGAGAGGGCGGGGAGCTGTTTTTT. The chain couples TRBV4-3 to TRBJ2-2; 10 bases line up with TRBD2. V was pared by 1 base and J by 7 bases, with 6 bases of the junction left unmatched. The CDR3 has 16 residues. Germline CDR1 is LGHNA and CDR2 is YSLEER.

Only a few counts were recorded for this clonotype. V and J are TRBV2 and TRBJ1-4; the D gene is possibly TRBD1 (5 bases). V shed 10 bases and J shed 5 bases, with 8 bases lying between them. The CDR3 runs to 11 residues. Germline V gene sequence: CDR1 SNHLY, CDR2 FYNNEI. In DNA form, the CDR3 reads TGTGCCACCCGGGGCAATGAAAAACTGTTTTTT. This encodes CATRGNEKLFF.

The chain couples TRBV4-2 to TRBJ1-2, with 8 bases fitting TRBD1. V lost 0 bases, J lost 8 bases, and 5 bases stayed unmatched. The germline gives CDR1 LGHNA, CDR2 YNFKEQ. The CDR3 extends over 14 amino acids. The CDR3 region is CASSQDQGARGYTF. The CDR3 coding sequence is TGTGCCAGCAGCCAAGATCAGGGGGCGCGAGGCTACACCTTC.

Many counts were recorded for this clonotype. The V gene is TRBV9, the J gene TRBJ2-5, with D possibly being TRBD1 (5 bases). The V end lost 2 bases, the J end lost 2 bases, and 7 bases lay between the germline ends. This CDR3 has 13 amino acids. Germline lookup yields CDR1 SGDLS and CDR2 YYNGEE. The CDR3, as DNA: TGTGCCAGCAGCGTGGGGCAACAAGAGACCCAGTACTTC. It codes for CASSVGQQETQYF.

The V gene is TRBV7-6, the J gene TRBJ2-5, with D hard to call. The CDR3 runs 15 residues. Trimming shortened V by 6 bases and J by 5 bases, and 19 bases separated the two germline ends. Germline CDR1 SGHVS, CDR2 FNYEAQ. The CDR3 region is CASRDLPGPRETQYF. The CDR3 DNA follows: TGTGCCAGCAGGGATCTACCAGGACCTCGGGAGACCCAGTACTTC. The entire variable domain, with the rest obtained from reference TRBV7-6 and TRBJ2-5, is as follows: GAGVSQSPRYKVTKRGQDVALRCDPISGHVSLYWYRQALGQGPEFLTYFNYEAQQDKSGLPNDRFSAERPEGSISTLTIQRTEQRDSAMYRCASRDLPGPRETQYFGPGTRLLVL.

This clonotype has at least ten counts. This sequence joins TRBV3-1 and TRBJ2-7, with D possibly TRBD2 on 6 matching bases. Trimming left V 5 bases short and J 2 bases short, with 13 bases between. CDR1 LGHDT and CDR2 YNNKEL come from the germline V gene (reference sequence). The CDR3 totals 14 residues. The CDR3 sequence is CASSSGTATYEQYF. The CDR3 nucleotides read TGTGCCAGCAGCTCCGGGACTGCAACCTACGAGCAGTACTTC.

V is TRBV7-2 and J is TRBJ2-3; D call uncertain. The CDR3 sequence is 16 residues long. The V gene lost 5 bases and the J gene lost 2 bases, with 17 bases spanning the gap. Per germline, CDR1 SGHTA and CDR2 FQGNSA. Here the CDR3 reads CASSVDSSPFTDTQYF. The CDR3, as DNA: TGTGCCAGCAGCGTCGATAGCAGTCCGTTCACAGATACGCAGTATTTT.

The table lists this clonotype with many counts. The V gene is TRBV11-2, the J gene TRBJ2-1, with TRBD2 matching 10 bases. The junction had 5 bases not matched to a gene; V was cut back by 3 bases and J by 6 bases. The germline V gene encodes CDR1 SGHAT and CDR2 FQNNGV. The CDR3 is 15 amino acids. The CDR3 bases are TGTGCCAGCAGCTTTAGTAGCGGGGGGATCAATGAGCAGTTCTTC. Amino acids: CASSFSSGGINEQFF.

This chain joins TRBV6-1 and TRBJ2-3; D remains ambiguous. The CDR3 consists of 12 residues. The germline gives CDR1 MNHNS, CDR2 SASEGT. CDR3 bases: TGTGCTTATTCCCCGGGTTATGATACGCAGTATTTT. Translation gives CAYSPGYDTQYF.

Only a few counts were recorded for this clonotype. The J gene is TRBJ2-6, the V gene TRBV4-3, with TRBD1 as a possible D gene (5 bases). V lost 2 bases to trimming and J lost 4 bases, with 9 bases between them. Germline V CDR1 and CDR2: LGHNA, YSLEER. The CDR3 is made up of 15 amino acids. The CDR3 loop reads CASSQQGTGANVLTF. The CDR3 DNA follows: TGCGCCAGCAGCCAACAGGGAACCGGGGCCAACGTCCTGACTTTC.

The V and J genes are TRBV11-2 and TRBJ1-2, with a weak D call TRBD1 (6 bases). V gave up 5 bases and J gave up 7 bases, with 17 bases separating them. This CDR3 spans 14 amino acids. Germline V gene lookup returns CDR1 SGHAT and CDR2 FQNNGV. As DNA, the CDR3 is TGTGCCAGCAGCACCCCTTACAGGGCCCCTGGCTACACCTTC. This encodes CASSTPYRAPGYTF.

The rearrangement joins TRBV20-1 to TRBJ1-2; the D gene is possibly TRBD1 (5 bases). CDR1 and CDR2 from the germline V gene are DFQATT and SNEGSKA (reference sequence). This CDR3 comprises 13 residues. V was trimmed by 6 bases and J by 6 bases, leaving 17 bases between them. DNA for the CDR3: TGCAGTGCCCGGGACTCTACGACCGATGGCTACACCTTC. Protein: CSARDSTTDGYTF.

DNA of the CDR3: TGCGCCAGCAGCCAAGGACGGTACTACGAGCAGTACTTC. Protein sequence: CASSQGRYYEQYF. V usage is TRBV4-3 and J usage is TRBJ2-7; the D is unclear. V lost 1 base, J lost 3 bases, and 7 bases lay in between. CDR3 length equals 13 residues. CDR1 LGHNA and CDR2 YSLEER come from the germline V gene.

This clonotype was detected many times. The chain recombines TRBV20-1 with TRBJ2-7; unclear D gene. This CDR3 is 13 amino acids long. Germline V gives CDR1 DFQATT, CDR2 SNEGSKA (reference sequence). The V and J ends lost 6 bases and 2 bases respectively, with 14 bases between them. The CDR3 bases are TGCAGTGCAATAGACGGCGAGCCCTACGAGCAGTACTTC. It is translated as CSAIDGEPYEQYF.

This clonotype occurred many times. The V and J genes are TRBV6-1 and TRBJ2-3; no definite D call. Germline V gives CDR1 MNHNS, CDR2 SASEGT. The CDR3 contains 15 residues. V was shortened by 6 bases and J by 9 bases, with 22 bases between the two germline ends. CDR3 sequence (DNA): TGTGCCAGCAGAGCTAGACCGGGCCATCCCCAAACGCAGTATTTT. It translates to CASRARPGHPQTQYF.

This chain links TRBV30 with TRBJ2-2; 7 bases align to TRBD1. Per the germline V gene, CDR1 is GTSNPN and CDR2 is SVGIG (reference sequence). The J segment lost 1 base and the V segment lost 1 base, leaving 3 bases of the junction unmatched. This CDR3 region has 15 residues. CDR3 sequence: CAWSGRQGNTGELFF. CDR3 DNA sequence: TGTGCCTGGAGTGGGCGACAGGGGAACACCGGGGAGCTGTTTTTT.